Presented here are 4 T cell receptor beta chains from one specimen sequenced in a study of radiotherapy plus CTLA-4 blockade in lung cancer. Data came from immunoSEQ multiplex PCR; TCRdb stores just in-frame clones and leaves some out. The data show roughly 50,000 clones, approximately 76% seen once. This material consisted of peripheral blood, taken from a patient treated with radiotherapy plus ipilimumab. The receptors stem from a human donor with non-small cell lung cancer who had stable disease on radiotherapy plus ipilimumab.

The DNA for the CDR3 is TGTGCTAGTGGTTTGGGGACAGGGGTTGGAAACACCATATATTTT. The encoded protein is CASGLGTGVGNTIYF. The genes are TRBV12-5 and TRBJ1-3, with 9 bases matching TRBD1. J lost 3 bases, V lost 1 base, and 1 base had no gene match. Germline assignment: CDR1 LGHNT and CDR2 FRNRAP. CDR3 length equals 15 residues.

The chain combines TRBV28 with TRBJ1-5; no firm D call. The V end lost 6 bases, the J end lost 9 bases, and 9 bases lay between the germline ends. Germline values: CDR1 MDHEN, CDR2 SYDVKM. The CDR3 is made up of 11 amino acids. The CDR3 protein is CASRRLGPQHF. The CDR3 nucleotides read TGTGCCAGCAGAAGGTTAGGGCCCCAGCATTTT. Together with reference TRBV28 and TRBJ1-5, the CDR3 gives the full variable domain: DVKVTQSSRYLVKRTGEKVFLECVQDMDHENMFWYRQDPGLGLRLIYFSYDVKMKEKGDIPEGYSVSREKKERFSLILESASTNQTSMYLCASRRLGPQHFGDGTRLSIL.

The chain couples TRBV9 to TRBJ2-1; 9 positions agree with TRBD2. The germline V gene encodes CDR1 SGDLS and CDR2 YYNGEE. Trimming removed 1 base from V and 10 bases from J; junction bases left unmatched: 3. The CDR3 totals 13 residues. CDR3 bases: TGTGCCAGCAGCGTACTAGCGGGGTACGAGCAGTTCTTC. The encoded protein is CASSVLAGYEQFF.

The CDR3 nucleotides are TGTGCCAGCAGCCAAGATCTAGGACAGACTACTAACTATGGCTACACCTTC. Translated, it gives CASSQDLGQTTNYGYTF. This chain uses TRBV4-2 with TRBJ1-2; tentative D call: TRBD1 (6 bases). The CDR3 is made up of 17 amino acids. The germline V gene has CDR1 LGHNA and CDR2 YNFKEQ. Trimming shortened V by 0 bases and J by 0 bases, and 14 bases separated the two germline ends.